There are a few counts of the clone carrying this T cell receptor (beta chain). Its specificity is not known. TCRdb analysed the reads with MiXCR anew, one entry per CDR3 protein. The data show roughly 250,000 distinct CDR3 sequences, 22% seen once. The CDR3 has 16 amino acids. Germline values: CDR1 SGHVS, CDR2 FNYEAQ. With V trimmed by 5 bases and J by 0 bases, 8 bases remained unmatched. The data were taken from a study of T cell repertoires in cytomegalovirus infection. Background on the study: Public TCR beta signatures marked donors with CMV infection and the matching HLA. Findings of the study overall: Carriage of CMV together with the relevant HLA was identifiable through cumulative public TCR beta family frequency. The study found HLA-C-restricted CMV-specific TCR beta clonotypes dominating the ex vivo response.

The chain is built from TRBV7-6 and TRBJ1-2, with TRBD1 matching 8 bases. Source material: CD8+ T cells from PBMCs. This receptor was obtained from a human donor in good health (CMV status not recorded). Some clones in this sample may be carry-over from other donors' samples. The CDR3 nucleotides are TGTGCCAGCAGCCCCGGGACAGGAGGCGCTAACTATGGCTACACCTTC. Translation: CASSPGTGGANYGYTF.